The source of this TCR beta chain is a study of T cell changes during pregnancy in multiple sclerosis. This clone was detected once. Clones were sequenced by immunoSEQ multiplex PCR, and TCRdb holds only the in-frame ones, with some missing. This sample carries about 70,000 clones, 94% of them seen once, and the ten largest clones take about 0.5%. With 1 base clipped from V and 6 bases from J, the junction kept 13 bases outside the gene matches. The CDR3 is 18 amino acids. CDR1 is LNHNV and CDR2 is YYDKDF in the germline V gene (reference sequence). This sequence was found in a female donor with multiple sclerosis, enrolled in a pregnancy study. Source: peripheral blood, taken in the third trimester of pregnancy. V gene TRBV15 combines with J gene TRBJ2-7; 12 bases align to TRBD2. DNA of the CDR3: TGTGCCACCAGCAGAGCCCTAGGGGCTCTAGCGGGGGGGCTCGAGCAGTACTTC. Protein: CATSRALGALAGGLEQYF. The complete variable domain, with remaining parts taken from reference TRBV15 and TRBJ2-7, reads DAMVIQNPRYQVTQFGKPVTLSCSQTLNHNVMYWYQQKSSQAPKLLFHYYDKDFNNEADTPDNFQSRRPNTSFCFLDIRSPGLGDTAMYLCATSRALGALAGGLEQYFGPGTRLTVT.